What follows are 10 T cell receptor beta chains derived from one specimen sequenced in a study of blood T cell repertoires in COVID-19. Generated by immunoSEQ multiplex PCR, the TCRdb table keeps only in-frame clones and is missing some. The sample consists of fewer than 250,000 clones, 89% of them appearing once. Material for sequencing was peripheral blood. The source of these receptors is a woman in her forties with acute or convalescent COVID-19.

The chain combines TRBV6-6 with TRBJ1-6; D might be TRBD1 (5 bases). The CDR3 has 15 residues. V was cut by 7 bases and J by 10 bases, with 20 bases left in between. Germline V gene sequence: CDR1 MNHNY, CDR2 SVGAGI (reference sequence). CDR3 protein: CASITGGGIGSPLHF. The CDR3 coding sequence is TGTGCCAGCATCACGGGGGGGGGAATAGGGTCACCCCTCCACTTT.

V is TRBV3-1 (or the pseudogene TRBV3-2) and J is TRBJ2-2, with 8 bases that match TRBD2. CDR1 is LGHDT and CDR2 is YNNKEL in the germline V gene (reference sequence). V was clipped by 0 bases and J by 6 bases; unmatched bases: 6. This CDR3 contains 16 residues. CDR3 sequence reads: CASSQEGLVGPGELFF. The CDR3 DNA is TGTGCCAGCAGCCAAGAGGGACTAGTGGGACCCGGGGAGCTGTTTTTT.

The chain employs TRBV6-1 and TRBJ1-3; TRBD1 might be the D (5 bases). CDR1 and CDR2 (germline): MNHNS, SASEGT. V was pared by 1 base and J by 0 bases, with 13 bases between. The length of the CDR3 is 17 residues. This CDR3 reads CASSEEGFWDSGNTIYF. The DNA for the CDR3 is TGTGCCAGCAGTGAAGAGGGGTTTTGGGACTCTGGAAACACCATATATTTT.

The chain employs TRBV19 and TRBJ1-5, with D possibly matching TRBD1 (6 bases). The CDR3 sequence is 15 residues long. Germline V gene data show CDR1 as LNHDA and CDR2 as SQIVND (reference sequence). The V gene lost 10 bases and the J gene lost 0 bases, with 16 bases spanning the gap. CDR3 loop: CATWEGQYSNQPQHF. The CDR3 coding sequence is TGTGCCACTTGGGAGGGACAATATAGCAATCAGCCCCAGCATTTT.

The CDR3, as DNA: TGCGCCAGCAGCCACGCCCCGGGGGGCGGCAATCAGCCCCAGCATTTT. Protein product: CASSHAPGGGNQPQHF. The chain uses TRBV4-1 and TRBJ1-5; TRBD1 is a possible D gene (6 bases). The CDR3 spans 16 residues. Trimming removed 3 bases at V and 2 bases at J, with 14 bases between. Germline V gives CDR1 MGHRA, CDR2 YSYEKL.

This chain uses TRBV10-3 with TRBJ2-7; D possibly corresponds to TRBD2 (7 bases). CDR1 is ENHRY and CDR2 is SYGVKD in the germline V gene. The V gene lost 3 bases and the J gene lost 4 bases, with 16 bases spanning the gap. The CDR3 has 15 amino acids. The CDR3 DNA reads TGTGCCATCAGTGAATCGAACCGGGGGGCTTACGAGCAGTACGTC. Protein product: CAISESNRGAYEQYV.

This chain links TRBV19 with TRBJ2-3; no clear D. Germline V CDR1 and CDR2: LNHDA, SQIVND (reference sequence). V was pared by 1 base and J by 0 bases, with 11 bases between. This CDR3 has 16 amino acids. CDR3 nucleotides: TGTGCCAGTAGTATAGTAACCGGGTTTAGCACAGATACGCAGTATTTT. Translated, it gives CASSIVTGFSTDTQYF. Looking up the rest from reference TRBV19 and TRBJ2-3 gives the full variable domain: DGGITQSPKYLFRKEGQNVTLSCEQNLNHDAMYWYRQDPGQGLRLIYYSQIVNDFQKGDIAEGYSVSREKKESFPLTVTSAQKNPTAFYLCASSIVTGFSTDTQYFGPGTRLTVL.

The V and J genes are TRBV5-1 and TRBJ1-1; 8 bases agree with TRBD1. V was pared by 2 bases and J by 4 bases, with 4 bases of the junction left unmatched. CDR1 is SGHRS and CDR2 is YFSETQ in the germline V gene. This CDR3 has 14 residues. The CDR3 loop is CASSLYDRGTEAFF. The CDR3 coding sequence is TGCGCCAGCAGCTTATACGACAGGGGCACTGAAGCTTTCTTT. The entire variable domain, with the rest obtained from reference TRBV5-1 and TRBJ1-1, is as follows: KAGVTQTPRYLIKTRGQQVTLSCSPISGHRSVSWYQQTPGQGLQFLFEYFSETQRNKGNFPGRFSGRQFSNSRSEMNVSTLELGDSALYLCASSLYDRGTEAFFGQGTRLTVV.

The chain's CDR3 is CASSLGGGYEQYV. DNA for the CDR3: TGTGCCAGCAGCTTAGGGGGGGGCTACGAGCAGTACGTC. This chain joins TRBV7-2 and TRBJ2-7; 7 nucleotides align to TRBD2. This CDR3 is built from 13 residues. The V and J ends lost 1 base and 3 bases, in that order; junction bases with no gene match: 0. CDR1 and CDR2 (germline): SGHTA, FQGNSA.

V usage is TRBV27 and J usage is TRBJ1-1, with 7 bases aligning to TRBD1. Germline CDR1 is MNHEY and CDR2 is SMNVEV (reference sequence). After removal of 5 bases from V and 0 bases from J, the junction contained 12 bases not matched to a gene. The CDR3 loop spans 17 amino acids. CDR3 sequence reads: CASSVLGQARMNTEAFF. The CDR3 DNA is TGTGCCAGCAGTGTTCTAGGACAGGCGCGCATGAACACTGAAGCTTTCTTT.